The 18 T cell receptor beta chains listed next were all sequenced from one sample in a study of control samples from healthy donors and cancer patients. The data were produced by immunoSEQ multiplex PCR, yet TCRdb's version contains in-frame clones alone and is incomplete. This table holds roughly 130,000 clones, 80% to 95% found once. The sequenced sample consisted of blood. These receptors were taken from a man between 18 and 35 years old in good health.

In its sample, this clone was seen once. The same CDR3 is also encoded by other DNA sequences in this sample. The V gene is TRBV10-3, the J gene TRBJ2-2; 12 positions match TRBD2. This CDR3 has 18 amino acids. Germline V CDR1 and CDR2: ENHRY, SYGVKD. The J segment lost 1 base and the V segment lost 4 bases, leaving 7 bases of the junction unmatched. The CDR3 region is CAISGLLAGGQNTGELFF. The CDR3 region has the DNA TGTGCCATCAGTGGTCTGCTAGCGGGGGGGCAGAACACCGGGGAGCTGTTTTTT.

The J gene is TRBJ2-2, the V gene TRBV11-2; 7 bases align to TRBD1. The CDR3 consists of 16 residues. Germline V CDR1 and CDR2: SGHAT, FQNNGV. The ends lost 6 bases at V and 0 bases at J; junction bases unmatched: 7. CDR3 sequence (DNA): TGTGCCAGCAGTTTATACAGGGGCGCGAACACCGGGGAGCTGTTTTTT. Its protein product is CASSLYRGANTGELFF.

The V gene is TRBV3-1 (or the pseudogene TRBV3-2), the J gene TRBJ2-3; D is tentatively TRBD1 or TRBD2 (5 bases each). Germline CDR1 LGHDT, CDR2 YNNKEL (reference sequence). The germline V and J ends were trimmed by 3 bases and 1 base, with 8 bases remaining between them. The CDR3 totals 14 residues. The CDR3 nucleotides read TGTGCCAGCAGCCAGACAGCGGGCACAGATACGCAGTATTTT. It is translated as CASSQTAGTDTQYF.

The CDR3 sequence is CASSLGAGRVYNEQFF. The DNA of the CDR3 is TGTGCCAGCAGCTTAGGTGCGGGGCGAGTCTACAATGAGCAGTTCTTC. V usage is TRBV7-9 and J usage is TRBJ2-1; possibly TRBD2 for D (6 bases). The CDR3 length is 16 residues. CDR1 and CDR2 from the germline V gene are SEHNR and FQNEAQ (reference sequence). Trimming removed 1 base at V and 3 bases at J, with 13 bases between.

V gene TRBV2 combines with J gene TRBJ2-3; TRBD2 aligns across 8 bases. The V and J ends lost 8 bases and 4 bases, in that order; junction bases with no gene match: 2. CDR1 and CDR2 from the germline V gene are SNHLY and FYNNEI. The CDR3 consists of 12 residues. This chain's CDR3 is CASAGGPDTQYF. The DNA of the CDR3 is TGTGCCAGCGCGGGGGGCCCAGATACGCAGTATTTT.

The V call is TRBV12-3 or TRBV12-4, the J call TRBJ2-7; D is ambiguous. This CDR3 contains 13 residues. V was shortened by 6 bases and J by 0 bases, with 9 bases between the two germline ends. The DNA of the CDR3 is TGTGCCAGCAGCACAGCCCTCTCCTACGAGCAGTACTTC. It codes for CASSTALSYEQYF.

The gene calls are TRBV5-4 and TRBJ2-7; tentatively, D is TRBD2 (6 bases). There are 14 residues in the CDR3. V gave up 4 bases and J gave up 1 base, with 12 bases separating them. Germline V lookup: CDR1 SGHNT, CDR2 YYREEE (reference sequence). In DNA, the CDR3 is TGTGCCAGCAGCCCACAGGCGGGATCCTACGAGCAGTACTTC. Its translation is CASSPQAGSYEQYF.

The chain recombines TRBV30 with TRBJ2-2, with 14 bases matching TRBD2. V was pared by 2 bases and J by 3 bases, with 2 bases of the junction left unmatched. Germline CDR1 is GTSNPN and CDR2 is SVGIG (reference sequence). The CDR3 contains 16 residues. CDR3 nucleotide sequence: TGTGCCTGGAGTCGACTAGCGGGGGGGGACACCGGGGAGCTGTTTTTT. Encoded protein: CAWSRLAGGDTGELFF.

The rearrangement joins TRBV2 to TRBJ2-5; D ambiguous. Germline V lookup: CDR1 SNHLY, CDR2 FYNNEI. V shed 6 bases and J shed 6 bases, with 8 bases lying between them. This CDR3 is 11 amino acids long. The CDR3 is CASRTQKTQYF. The DNA for the CDR3 is TGTGCCAGCAGGACGCAGAAGACCCAGTACTTC. The full variable domain, completed using reference TRBV2 and TRBJ2-5, is EPEVTQTPSHQVTQMGQEVILRCVPISNHLYFYWYRQILGQKVEFLVSFYNNEISEKSEIFDDQFSVERPDGSNFTLKIRSTKLEDSAMYFCASRTQKTQYFGPGTRLLVL.

The gene calls are TRBV19 and TRBJ2-5; D gene uncertain. CDR1 and CDR2 from the germline V gene are LNHDA and SQIVND (reference sequence). The CDR3 is 11 residues long. The V and J ends lost 8 bases and 0 bases respectively, with 4 bases between them. The CDR3 sequence is CASGDQETQYF. CDR3 nucleotides: TGTGCCAGTGGGGACCAAGAGACCCAGTACTTC.

The rearrangement joins TRBV5-6 to TRBJ2-2; TRBD1 or TRBD2 may be the D gene (5 bases each). This CDR3 region has 16 residues. The germline CDR1 and CDR2 sequences are SGHDT and YYEEEE. V was pared by 0 bases and J by 5 bases, with 14 bases between. This CDR3 is CASSLGPGRRTGELFF. The CDR3 DNA sequence: TGTGCCAGCAGCTTGGGTCCGGGACGGAGGACCGGGGAGCTGTTTTTT.

The rearrangement joins TRBV2 to TRBJ1-6, with 8 bases identical to TRBD1. The V gene's germline CDR1 is SNHLY and CDR2 FYNNEI. The CDR3 is 13 residues long. V shed 6 bases and J 10 bases; nucleotides not matched to a gene: 5. The CDR3 sequence: CASRGQEESPLHF. CDR3 in DNA: TGTGCCAGCAGGGGACAGGAGGAATCACCCCTCCACTTT.

J is TRBJ1-2 and V is TRBV29-1; 11 positions agree with TRBD1. J gave up 4 bases and V 0 bases, and 7 bases lay outside the gene matches. The CDR3 spans 16 residues. CDR1 SQVTM and CDR2 ANQGSEA come from the germline V gene. The CDR3 spells CSVEDFRTGGAYGYTF. CDR3 coding DNA: TGCAGCGTTGAAGATTTTCGGACAGGGGGCGCCTATGGCTACACCTTC.

The chain couples TRBV5-4 to TRBJ1-1, with D unclear. CDR3 length: 14 amino acids. CDR1 and CDR2 (germline): SGHNT, YYREEE (reference sequence). Trimming shortened V by 2 bases and J by 1 base, and 9 bases separated the two germline ends. The chain's CDR3 is CASSFRRENTEAFF. CDR3 nucleotides: TGTGCCAGCAGCTTTAGACGCGAGAACACTGAAGCTTTCTTT.

The chain joins TRBV5-6 to TRBJ1-2; tentative D call: TRBD1 (5 bases). With 4 bases removed from V and 6 bases from J, the gap between germline ends came to 16 bases. The CDR3 runs to 14 residues. Germline CDR1 is SGHDT and CDR2 is YYEEEE. In DNA form, the CDR3 reads TGTGCCAGCAGCCCTTTGGCGGGGACCCATGGCTACACCTTC. It translates to CASSPLAGTHGYTF.

The chain couples TRBV5-4 to TRBJ2-3; TRBD1 agrees at 8 bases. Germline loops: CDR1 SGHNT, CDR2 YYREEE (reference sequence). Trimming took 4 bases from V and 4 from J; bases not matched to a gene: 8. The CDR3 has 15 residues. In DNA, the CDR3 is TGTGCCAGCAGCCCATCGGACAGGGTCGCAGATACGCAGTATTTT. Protein sequence: CASSPSDRVADTQYF.

V usage is TRBV18 and J usage is TRBJ2-7; 7 bases line up with TRBD1. Germline assignment: CDR1 KGHSH and CDR2 LQKENI. The CDR3 spans 16 residues. The J segment lost 2 bases and the V segment lost 1 base, leaving 8 bases of the junction unmatched. As DNA, the CDR3 is TGTGCCAGCTCACCACTTGGCACAGGGGTGGCCTACGAGCAGTACTTC. This translates into CASSPLGTGVAYEQYF.

The chain is built from TRBV6-5 and TRBJ2-5; D is undetermined. This CDR3 contains 13 residues. V was clipped by 8 bases and J by 5 bases, with 15 bases between them. CDR1 MNHEY and CDR2 SVGAGI come from the germline V gene. Here the CDR3 reads CASSRKGWETQYF. As DNA, the CDR3 is TGTGCCAGCTCAAGGAAGGGATGGGAGACCCAGTACTTC.